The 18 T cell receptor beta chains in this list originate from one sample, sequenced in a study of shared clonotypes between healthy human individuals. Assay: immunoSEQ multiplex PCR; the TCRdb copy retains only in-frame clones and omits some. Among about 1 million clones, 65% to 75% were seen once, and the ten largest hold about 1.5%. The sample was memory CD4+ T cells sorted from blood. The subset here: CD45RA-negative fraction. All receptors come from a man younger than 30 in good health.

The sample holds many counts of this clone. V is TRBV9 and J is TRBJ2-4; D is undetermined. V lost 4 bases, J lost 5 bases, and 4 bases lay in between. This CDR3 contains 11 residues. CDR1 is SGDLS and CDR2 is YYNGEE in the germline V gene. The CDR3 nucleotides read TGTGCCAGCAGCTCCCAAAACATTCAGTACTTC. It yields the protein CASSSQNIQYF.

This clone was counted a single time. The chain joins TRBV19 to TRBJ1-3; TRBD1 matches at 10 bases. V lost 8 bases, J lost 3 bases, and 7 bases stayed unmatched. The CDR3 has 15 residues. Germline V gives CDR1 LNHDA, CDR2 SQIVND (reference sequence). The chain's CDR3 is CASSGQGYSGNTIYF. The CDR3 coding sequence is TGTGCCAGTTCGGGACAGGGGTACAGTGGAAACACCATATATTTT.

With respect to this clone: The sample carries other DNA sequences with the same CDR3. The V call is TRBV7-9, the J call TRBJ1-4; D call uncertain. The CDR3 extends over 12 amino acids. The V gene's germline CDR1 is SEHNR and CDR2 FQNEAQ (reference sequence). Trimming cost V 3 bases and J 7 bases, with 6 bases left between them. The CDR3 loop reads CASSFPREKLFF. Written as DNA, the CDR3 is TGTGCCAGCAGCTTCCCCCGTGAAAAACTGTTTTTT.

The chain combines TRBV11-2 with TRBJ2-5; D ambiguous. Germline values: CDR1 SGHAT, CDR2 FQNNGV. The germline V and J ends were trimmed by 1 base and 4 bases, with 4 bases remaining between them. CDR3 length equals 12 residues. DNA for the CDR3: TGTGCCAGCAGCTTAGTAACAGAGACCCAGTACTTC. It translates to CASSLVTETQYF. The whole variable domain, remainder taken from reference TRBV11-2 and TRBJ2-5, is EAGVAQSPRYKIIEKRQSVAFWCNPISGHATLYWYQQILGQGPKLLIQFQNNGVVDDSQLPKDRFSAERLKGVDSTLKIQPAKLEDSAVYLCASSLVTETQYFGPGTRLLVL.

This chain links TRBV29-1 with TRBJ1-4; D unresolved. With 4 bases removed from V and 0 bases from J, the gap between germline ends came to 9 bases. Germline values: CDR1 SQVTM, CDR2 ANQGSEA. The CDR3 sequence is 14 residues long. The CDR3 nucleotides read TGCAGCGTTGTGGGGAAGGCAACTAATGAAAAACTGTTTTTT. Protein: CSVVGKATNEKLFF.

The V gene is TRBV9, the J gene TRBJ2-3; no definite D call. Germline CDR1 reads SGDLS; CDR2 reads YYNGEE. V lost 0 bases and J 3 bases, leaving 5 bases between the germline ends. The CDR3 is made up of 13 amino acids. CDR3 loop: CASSVGRTDTQYF. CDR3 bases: TGTGCCAGCAGCGTAGGTAGGACAGATACGCAGTATTTT.

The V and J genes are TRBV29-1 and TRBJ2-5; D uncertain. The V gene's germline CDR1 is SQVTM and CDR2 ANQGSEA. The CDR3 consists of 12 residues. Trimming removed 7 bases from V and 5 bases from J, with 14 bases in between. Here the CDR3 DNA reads TGCAGCGCCGACATCACCGCGGAGACCCAGTACTTC. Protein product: CSADITAETQYF.

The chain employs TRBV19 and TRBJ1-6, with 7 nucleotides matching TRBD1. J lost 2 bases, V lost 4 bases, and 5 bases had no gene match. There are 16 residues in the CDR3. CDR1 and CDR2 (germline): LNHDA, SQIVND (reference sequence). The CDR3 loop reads CASSRRDSTYNSPLHF. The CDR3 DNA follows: TGTGCCAGTAGTAGGAGGGACAGCACCTATAATTCACCCCTCCACTTT.

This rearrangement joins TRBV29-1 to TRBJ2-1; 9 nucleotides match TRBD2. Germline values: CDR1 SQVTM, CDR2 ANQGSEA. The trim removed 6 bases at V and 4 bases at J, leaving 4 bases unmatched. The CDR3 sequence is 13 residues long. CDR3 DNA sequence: TGCAGCGTACCGCGGGAGGGATACAATGAGCAGTTCTTC. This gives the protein CSVPREGYNEQFF.

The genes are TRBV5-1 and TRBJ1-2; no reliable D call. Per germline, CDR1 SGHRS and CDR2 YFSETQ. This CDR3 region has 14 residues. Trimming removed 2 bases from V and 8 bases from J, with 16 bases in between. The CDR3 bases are TGCGCCAGCAGCTTTAACGGGGAGTTTGGCGGCTACACCTTC. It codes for CASSFNGEFGGYTF.

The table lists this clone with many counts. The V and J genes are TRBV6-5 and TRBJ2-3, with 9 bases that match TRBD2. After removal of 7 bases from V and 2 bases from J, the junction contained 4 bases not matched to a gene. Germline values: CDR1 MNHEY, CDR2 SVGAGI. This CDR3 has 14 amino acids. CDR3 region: CASTPGLATDTQYF. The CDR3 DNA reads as TGTGCCAGCACCCCGGGACTAGCCACAGATACGCAGTATTTT.

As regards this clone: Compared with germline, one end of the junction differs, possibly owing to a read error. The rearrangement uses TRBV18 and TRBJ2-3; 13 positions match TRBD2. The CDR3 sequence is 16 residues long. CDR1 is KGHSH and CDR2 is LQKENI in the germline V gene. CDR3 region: CASSPLGTSGTDTQYF. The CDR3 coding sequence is TGTGCCAGCTCGCCACTGGGGACTAGCGGGACGGATACGCAGTATTTT.

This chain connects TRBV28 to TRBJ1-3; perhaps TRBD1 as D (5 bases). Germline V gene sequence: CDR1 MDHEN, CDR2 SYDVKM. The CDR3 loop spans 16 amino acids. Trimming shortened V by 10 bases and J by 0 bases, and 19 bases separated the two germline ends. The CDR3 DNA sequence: TGTGCCACCCTTCAACACGCAGGGAGCTCTGGAAACACCATATATTTT. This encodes CATLQHAGSSGNTIYF.

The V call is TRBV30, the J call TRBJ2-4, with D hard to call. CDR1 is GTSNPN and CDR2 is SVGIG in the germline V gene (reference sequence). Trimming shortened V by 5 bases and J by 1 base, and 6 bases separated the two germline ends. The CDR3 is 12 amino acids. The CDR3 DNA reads TGTGCCTGGGGCCACGCCAAAAACATTCAGTACTTC. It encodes CAWGHAKNIQYF.

The CDR3 DNA sequence: TGTGCCAGCAACTCCCAGGGCCTTGCAGATACGCAGTATTTT. This translates into CASNSQGLADTQYF. The chain combines TRBV11-2 with TRBJ2-3; D possibly corresponds to TRBD1 (5 bases). The CDR3 covers 14 residues. In germline, CDR1 is SGHAT, CDR2 FQNNGV. Trimming shortened V by 7 bases and J by 4 bases, and 15 bases separated the two germline ends.

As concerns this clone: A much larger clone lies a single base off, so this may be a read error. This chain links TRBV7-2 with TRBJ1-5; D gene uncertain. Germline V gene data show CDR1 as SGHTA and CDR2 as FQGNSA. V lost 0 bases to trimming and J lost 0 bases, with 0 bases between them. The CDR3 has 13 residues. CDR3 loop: CASSLASNQPQHF. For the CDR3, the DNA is TGTGCCAGCAGCTTAGCTAGCAATCAGCCCCAGCATTTT.

In DNA, the CDR3 is TGTGCCAGCACTGTTGACAGTGCCAATCAGCCCCAGCATTTT. The encoded protein is CASTVDSANQPQHF. The chain links TRBV28 to TRBJ1-5, with TRBD1 as a possible D gene (5 bases). This CDR3 is built from 14 residues. CDR1 MDHEN and CDR2 SYDVKM come from the germline V gene. V lost 7 bases and J 3 bases, leaving 13 bases between the germline ends.

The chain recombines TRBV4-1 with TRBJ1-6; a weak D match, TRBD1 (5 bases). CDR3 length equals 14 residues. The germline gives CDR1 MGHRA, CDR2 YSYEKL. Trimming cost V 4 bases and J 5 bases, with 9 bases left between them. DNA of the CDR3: TGCGCCAGCAGCCCCAGGGAAAATAATTCACCCCTCCACTTT. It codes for CASSPRENNSPLHF.